The rows below give T cell receptor beta chains drawn from one sample of a study of T cells in Graves' hyperthyroidism and ophthalmopathy. MiXCR, applied by TCRdb to the multiplex PCR reads, yields one record per CDR3 protein. Of about half a million distinct CDR3 sequences in the sample, 20% to 25% were seen once. The sequencing input was blood. Receptor source: a man aged 18 to 30 with Graves' hyperthyroidism. CDR3s leave out the opening cysteine and the closing phenylalanine or tryptophan. Each record gives: V gene, CDR3 protein.

TRBV2,ASMDGRGQY
TRBV12-3/TRBV12-4,ASSQTGGRGPEAC
TRBV28,ASSSRTGGWQPQH
TRBV30,AWSSGQGGGYT
TRBV20-1,SAPDGGGPGYEQY
TRBV7-2,ASSLSRDAYGYT
TRBV20-1,SAAQGGGLNTEAF
TRBV7-9,ASSLGGQGGEQY
TRBV6-2/TRBV6-3,ASSPFLLEQY
TRBV12-3/TRBV12-4,ASSAAGANVLT
TRBV28,ASSPSGQGHNEQY
TRBV12-3/TRBV12-4,ASSFYRQANTEAF
TRBV6-1,ATGRGASNQPQH
TRBV6-1,ASSELGQGSVNGQPQH
TRBV19,ASSIAWTVSYEQY
TRBV29-1,SVGIRVKTEAF
TRBV12-3/TRBV12-4,ASNRFGETQY